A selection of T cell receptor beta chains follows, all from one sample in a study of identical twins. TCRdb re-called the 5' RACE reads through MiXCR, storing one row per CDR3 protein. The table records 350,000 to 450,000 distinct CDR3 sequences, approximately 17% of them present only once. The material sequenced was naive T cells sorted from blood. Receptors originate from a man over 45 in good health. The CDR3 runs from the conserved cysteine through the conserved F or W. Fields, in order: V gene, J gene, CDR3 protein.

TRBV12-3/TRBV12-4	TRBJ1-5	CASRFSGGSNQPQHF
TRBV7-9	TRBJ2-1	CASSLVQGASNEQFF
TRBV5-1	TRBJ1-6	CASSREGRASNSPLHF
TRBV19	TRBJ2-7	CASSIRPGQVFYEQYF
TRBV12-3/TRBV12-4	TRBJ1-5	CASSGDGQPQHF
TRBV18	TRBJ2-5	CASSPLVAGVAETQYF
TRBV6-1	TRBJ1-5	CASSEMPGGAGRQPQHF
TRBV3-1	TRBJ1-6	CASSQLSLAGGSPLHF
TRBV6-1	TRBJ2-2	CASRTGVTGELFF
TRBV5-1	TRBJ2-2	CASSFDSGSYTGELFF
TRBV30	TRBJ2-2	CAWTVTGRTGELFF
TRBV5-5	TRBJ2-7	CAGSSRRDSYEQYF
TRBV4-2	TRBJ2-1	CASSRERGRGEQFF
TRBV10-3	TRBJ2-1	CAISIASGGSDEQFF
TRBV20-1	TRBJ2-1	CSASLLAGSYNEQFF
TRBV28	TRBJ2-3	CASSSNIVQSGGTDTQYF
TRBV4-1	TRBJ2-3	CASWSYDGTQYF
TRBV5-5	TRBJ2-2	CASSLLAGEYTGELFF
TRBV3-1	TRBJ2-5	CASSQGLPQYF
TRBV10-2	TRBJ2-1	CASSDLAGGNNEQFF
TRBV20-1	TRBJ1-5	CSAMKGNQPQHF
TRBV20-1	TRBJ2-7	CSARDTLSYEQYF
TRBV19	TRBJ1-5	CASSIVRDSNQPQHF
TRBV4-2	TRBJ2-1	CASSQDLAVWRGGRGNEQFF
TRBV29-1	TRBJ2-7	CSAGQGYNEQYF
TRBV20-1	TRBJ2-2	CSARRANTGELFF
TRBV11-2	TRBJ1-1	CASSLDPAEAFF
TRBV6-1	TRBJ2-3	CASSDLYRGIADTQYF
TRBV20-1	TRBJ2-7	CSVTSGKAIGEQYF
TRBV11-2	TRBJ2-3	CASSLDVLSGGGQYF
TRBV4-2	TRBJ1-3	CASSQDRGRDTIYF
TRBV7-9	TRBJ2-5	CATLAGVQETQYF
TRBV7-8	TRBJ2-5	CASSQKLAMETQYF
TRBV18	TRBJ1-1	CASSPNMNTEAFF
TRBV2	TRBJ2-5	CASSESGGRETQYF
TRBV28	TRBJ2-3	CASSFGRGPTDTQYF
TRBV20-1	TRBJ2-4	CSARDGTLAKNIQYF
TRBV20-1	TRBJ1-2	CSALGRSNYGYTF
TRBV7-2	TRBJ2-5	CASSPRTRGETQYF
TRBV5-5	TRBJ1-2	CASSSGQAYGYTF
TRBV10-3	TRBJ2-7	CAISAGTGGPYEQYF
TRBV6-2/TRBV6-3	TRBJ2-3	CASRPSWVLGDGTQYF
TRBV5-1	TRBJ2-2	CASSSPRGGPGELFF
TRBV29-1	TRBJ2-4	CSVGGRDIQYF
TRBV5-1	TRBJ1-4	CASSLWESTNEKLFF
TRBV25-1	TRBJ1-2	CASSEPDRGHGYTF
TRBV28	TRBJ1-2	CASSLYGRGGGYTF
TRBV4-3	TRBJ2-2	CASSQEGASTGELFF
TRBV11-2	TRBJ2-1	CASSKPSLAGLSHEQFF
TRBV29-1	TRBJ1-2	CSVEGRNYGYTF
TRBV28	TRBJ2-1	CASRDNLNEQFF
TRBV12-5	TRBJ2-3	CASGLQLGSAGLPYTDTQYF
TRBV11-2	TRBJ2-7	CASSSGQYNEQYF
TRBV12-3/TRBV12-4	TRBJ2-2	CASTRQGTGTGELFF
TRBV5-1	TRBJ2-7	CASSLAAGGYDEQYF